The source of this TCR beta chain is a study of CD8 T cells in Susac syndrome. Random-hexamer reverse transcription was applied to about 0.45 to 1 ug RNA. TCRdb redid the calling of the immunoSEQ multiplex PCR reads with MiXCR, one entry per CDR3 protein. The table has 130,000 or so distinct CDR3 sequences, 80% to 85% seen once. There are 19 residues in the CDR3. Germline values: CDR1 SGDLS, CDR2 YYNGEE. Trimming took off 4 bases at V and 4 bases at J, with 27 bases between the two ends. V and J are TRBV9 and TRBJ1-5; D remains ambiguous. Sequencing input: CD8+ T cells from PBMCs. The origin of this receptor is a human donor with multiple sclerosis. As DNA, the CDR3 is TGTGCCAGCAGCATCGTTGGGATCCAGCGGACGGCTGAAAATCAGCCCCAGCATTTT. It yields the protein CASSIVGIQRTAENQPQHF.